The 18 T cell receptor beta chains below come from one sample, sequenced in a study of shared clonotypes between healthy human individuals. Measured with immunoSEQ multiplex PCR; TCRdb has only the in-frame clones, and not every one. The sample consists of 2 million or so clones, less than 95% of them appearing once. Naivety among CD8 cells was defined by CD45RO negativity and positive CCR7 selection, thereby excluding terminally differentiated effector memory CD45RA+ cells. Sequences were obtained from naive CD8+ T cells sorted from blood. These receptor sequences come from a man between 18 and 29 years old in good health.

This clone was seen once. The chain recombines TRBV4-1 with TRBJ2-4; D may be TRBD1 (5 bases). The CDR3 is 15 residues long. The germline V gene encodes CDR1 MGHRA and CDR2 YSYEKL. With 4 bases removed from V and 6 bases from J, the gap between germline ends came to 16 bases. Written as DNA, the CDR3 is TGCGCCAGCAGCCCCCCGACAGACCGCTCAAACATTCAGTACTTC. The encoded protein is CASSPPTDRSNIQYF.

This clone was seen a single time. V and J are TRBV7-9 and TRBJ2-5; 9 bases match TRBD2. Germline V gene data show CDR1 as SEHNR and CDR2 as FQNEAQ (reference sequence). After removal of 6 bases from V and 5 bases from J, the junction contained 10 bases not matched to a gene. CDR3 length: 15 residues. CDR3 nucleotides: TGTGCCAGCAGACGGGGGACTAGCCCATGGGAGACCCAGTACTTC. It yields the protein CASRRGTSPWETQYF. The variable domain in full, with the rest retrieved from reference TRBV7-9 and TRBJ2-5, is DTGVSQNPRHKITKRGQNVTFRCDPISEHNRLYWYRQTLGQGPEFLTYFQNEAQLEKSRLLSDRFSAERPKGSFSTLEIQRTEQGDSAMYLCASRRGTSPWETQYFGPGTRLLVL.

The V gene is TRBV11-2, the J gene TRBJ2-7; no reliable D call. There are 12 residues in the CDR3. The V and J ends lost 5 bases and 3 bases respectively, with 8 bases between them. The germline gives CDR1 SGHAT, CDR2 FQNNGV. This CDR3 is CASSDTLYEQYF. CDR3 sequence (DNA): TGTGCCAGCAGCGATACCCTCTACGAGCAGTACTTC. Together with reference TRBV11-2 and TRBJ2-7, the CDR3 gives the full variable domain: EAGVAQSPRYKIIEKRQSVAFWCNPISGHATLYWYQQILGQGPKLLIQFQNNGVVDDSQLPKDRFSAERLKGVDSTLKIQPAKLEDSAVYLCASSDTLYEQYFGPGTRLTVT.

This clone was detected a few times. The chain recombines TRBV11-2 with TRBJ1-6; 7 positions match TRBD1. With V trimmed by 0 bases and J by 10 bases, 6 bases remained unmatched. The CDR3 has 15 amino acids. CDR1 SGHAT and CDR2 FQNNGV come from the germline V gene. The CDR3 sequence is CASSLDGQVRSPLHF. Here the CDR3 DNA reads TGTGCCAGCAGCTTAGACGGACAGGTCCGATCACCCCTCCACTTT.

This chain uses TRBV6-5 with TRBJ2-2; TRBD1 matches 8 bases. This CDR3 is 14 amino acids long. CDR1 is MNHEY, CDR2 SVGAGI, per germline. The junction had 6 bases not matched to a gene; V was cut back by 6 bases and J by 6 bases. CDR3 nucleotide sequence: TGTGCCAGCAGCCCAGGGGGCACGTCCGGGGAGCTGTTTTTT. This gives the protein CASSPGGTSGELFF.

This clone has a single count. The rearrangement uses TRBV7-9 and TRBJ1-4, with D possibly being TRBD1 (5 bases). In germline, CDR1 is SEHNR, CDR2 FQNEAQ (reference sequence). This CDR3 has 15 amino acids. V lost 4 bases to trimming and J lost 4 bases, with 13 bases between them. As DNA, the CDR3 is TGTGCCAGCAGCTCCTACAGGTCACATAATGAAAAACTGTTTTTT. Translated: CASSSYRSHNEKLFF. The full variable domain, with the rest looked up from reference TRBV7-9 and TRBJ1-4, is DTGVSQNPRHKITKRGQNVTFRCDPISEHNRLYWYRQTLGQGPEFLTYFQNEAQLEKSRLLSDRFSAERPKGSFSTLEIQRTEQGDSAMYLCASSSYRSHNEKLFFGSGTQLSVL.

The rearrangement uses TRBV4-3 and TRBJ2-1; no reliable D call. Germline CDR1 is LGHNA and CDR2 is YSLEER. V gave up 0 bases and J gave up 10 bases, with 22 bases separating them. The CDR3 has 17 residues. The CDR3 DNA follows: TGCGCCAGCAGCCAAGAGTTGAGCGTTAGGGTCATGGGGGAGCAGTTCTTC. Translating it yields CASSQELSVRVMGEQFF.

CDR3: CASSFTEGVYEQYF. CDR3 DNA: TGTGCCAGCAGTTTCACCGAGGGGGTCTACGAGCAGTACTTC. The chain links TRBV27 to TRBJ2-7, with a tentative D call TRBD1 (6 bases). From germline, CDR1 is MNHEY and CDR2 SMNVEV (reference sequence). Trimming stripped 3 bases from V and 3 bases from J, with 12 bases between. CDR3 size: 14 residues.

V usage is TRBV27 and J usage is TRBJ1-1; D unresolved. There are 14 residues in the CDR3. Looked up from germline, CDR1 is MNHEY and CDR2 is SMNVEV (reference sequence). Trimming stripped 1 base from V and 0 bases from J, with 6 bases between. This chain's CDR3 is CASSLYGLNTEAFF. In DNA form, the CDR3 reads TGTGCCAGCAGTTTATACGGTCTGAACACTGAAGCTTTCTTT.

As concerns this clone: The sample carries other DNA sequences with the same CDR3. The V and J genes are TRBV7-8 and TRBJ2-7; 7 bases line up with TRBD1. Germline CDR1 SGHVS, CDR2 FQNEAQ. The CDR3 runs to 13 residues. The J segment lost 4 bases and the V segment lost 6 bases, leaving 6 bases of the junction unmatched. The CDR3 bases are TGTGCCAGCAGTCTCAGGGGGACGTACGAGCAGTACTTC. It encodes CASSLRGTYEQYF.

The chain combines TRBV15 with TRBJ2-7; possible D gene TRBD1, 6 bases. This CDR3 has 13 amino acids. Germline CDR1 LNHNV, CDR2 YYDKDF (reference sequence). Trimming pared 8 bases from V and 2 bases from J, leaving 13 bases between. The CDR3 is CATAGGAPYEQYF. CDR3 nucleotide sequence: TGTGCCACCGCTGGGGGCGCGCCCTACGAGCAGTACTTC.

The J gene is TRBJ1-1, the V gene TRBV20-1; D not resolved. Germline V CDR1 and CDR2: DFQATT, SNEGSKA (reference sequence). Trimming cost V 8 bases and J 1 base, with 8 bases left between them. CDR3 length: 11 residues. CDR3 nucleotide sequence: TGCAGTACGACCCAGAACACTGAAGCTTTCTTT. Translated: CSTTQNTEAFF.

This chain connects TRBV27 to TRBJ1-5, with D unresolved. Germline assignment: CDR1 MNHEY and CDR2 SMNVEV (reference sequence). The CDR3 contains 15 residues. Deletions cut 4 bases from V and 5 bases from J, with 15 bases between. The CDR3 nucleotides are TGTGCCAGCAGTTCGGGAGTTACAGTGGATCAGCCCCAGCATTTT. It yields the protein CASSSGVTVDQPQHF.

The rearrangement links TRBV30 to TRBJ1-1, with unresolved D. Trimming stripped 2 bases from V and 0 bases from J, with 10 bases between. Germline V gene data show CDR1 as GTSNPN and CDR2 as SVGIG (reference sequence). The CDR3 is made up of 14 amino acids. The CDR3 sequence is CAWSNKYMNTEAFF. In DNA, the CDR3 is TGTGCCTGGAGTAACAAGTACATGAACACTGAAGCTTTCTTT.

V is TRBV12-5 and J is TRBJ2-3, with a tentative D call TRBD1 (6 bases). The ends were cut back, 0 bases at V and 3 bases at J, with 16 bases in the middle. Germline assignment: CDR1 LGHNT and CDR2 FRNRAP. The CDR3 totals 17 residues. The CDR3 region is CASGLVVGVGATDTQYF. CDR3 nucleotides: TGTGCTAGTGGTTTGGTAGTCGGAGTGGGGGCGACAGATACGCAGTATTTT. The whole variable domain, filled in from reference TRBV12-5 and TRBJ2-3, reads DARVTQTPRHKVTEMGQEVTMRCQPILGHNTVFWYRQTMMQGLELLAYFRNRAPLDDSGMPKDRFSAEMPDATLATLKIQPSEPRDSAVYFCASGLVVGVGATDTQYFGPGTRLTVL.

The chain employs TRBV5-4 and TRBJ2-5; 9 nucleotides agree with TRBD1. CDR3 size: 14 residues. The germline V gene encodes CDR1 SGHNT and CDR2 YYREEE (reference sequence). V dropped 4 bases and J dropped 3; count of bases not matched to a gene: 4. The CDR3 loop reads CASSRWTGEETQYF. As DNA, the CDR3 is TGTGCCAGCAGCCGTTGGACAGGGGAAGAGACCCAGTACTTC.

This clone showed up just once. This sequence joins TRBV27 and TRBJ2-1; possibly TRBD2 for D (6 bases). CDR1 and CDR2 from the germline V gene are MNHEY and SMNVEV (reference sequence). The CDR3 extends over 16 amino acids. V was shortened by 4 bases and J by 2 bases, with 15 bases between the two germline ends. The CDR3 region has the DNA TGTGCCAGCAGTTATAGTAGCGGAGAGACCTACAATGAGCAGTTCTTC. It translates to CASSYSSGETYNEQFF.

The chain employs TRBV4-3 and TRBJ2-7, with D possibly TRBD1 on 5 matching bases. Between the trimmed V and J ends, which lost 1 base and 2 bases, there was a span of 12 bases. The CDR3 extends over 15 amino acids. The V gene's germline CDR1 is LGHNA and CDR2 YSLEER. The CDR3 nucleotides read TGCGCCAGCAGCCAAGTTAAAGGGGCCCCCTACGAGCAGTACTTC. It specifies CASSQVKGAPYEQYF.